The 32 T cell receptor beta chains reported below all come from one sample, sequenced in a study of cytomegalovirus exposure and HLA in healthy donors. Clones were read by immunoSEQ multiplex PCR, and TCRdb kept only the in-frame ones, dropping some. The sample has fewer than 150,000 clones, 88% seen once. The specimen sequenced was PBMCs. These receptors all come from a young woman in good health and CMV-seropositive.

The J gene is TRBJ1-6, the V gene TRBV2; D might be TRBD1 (6 bases). The V gene's germline CDR1 is SNHLY and CDR2 FYNNEI. Trimming pared 10 bases from V and 9 bases from J, leaving 13 bases between. The CDR3 loop spans 12 amino acids. This CDR3 is CANRADSSPLHF. DNA of the CDR3: TGTGCCAACCGGGCGGACAGTTCACCCCTCCACTTT.

The J gene is TRBJ2-2, the V gene TRBV7-9; D may be TRBD2 (5 bases). The germline CDR1 and CDR2 sequences are SEHNR and FQNEAQ (reference sequence). This CDR3 contains 15 residues. The V end lost 3 bases, the J end lost 5 bases, and 13 bases lay between the germline ends. The CDR3 DNA is TGTGCCAGCAGCTTTTTCAGTCCGGGGACCGGGGAGCTGTTTTTT. Encoded protein: CASSFFSPGTGELFF.

The rearrangement uses TRBV28 and TRBJ1-5; TRBD1 aligns across 9 bases. CDR1 MDHEN and CDR2 SYDVKM come from the germline V gene. V lost 6 bases to trimming and J lost 7 bases; unmatched junction nucleotides: 7. CDR3 length equals 14 residues. The CDR3 loop is CASSTNGQGQPQHF. The DNA for the CDR3 is TGTGCCAGCAGCACGAACGGACAGGGGCAGCCCCAGCATTTT.

The chain employs TRBV19 and TRBJ2-3; the match to TRBD2 covers 8 bases. CDR1 is LNHDA, CDR2 SQIVND, per germline (reference sequence). The CDR3 is made up of 15 amino acids. The trim removed 6 bases at V and 1 base at J, leaving 6 bases unmatched. The CDR3, as DNA: TGTGCCAGTAGGGTCCAAGCGGGGGGCACAGATACGCAGTATTTT. Protein product: CASRVQAGGTDTQYF.

The V and J genes are TRBV4-3 and TRBJ1-4; tentative D call: TRBD1 (6 bases). The CDR3 covers 16 residues. Germline CDR1 LGHNA, CDR2 YSLEER. V gave up 2 bases and J gave up 4 bases, with 14 bases separating them. Here the CDR3 reads CASSQYSRTVNEKLFF. CDR3 bases: TGCGCCAGCAGCCAATATTCTCGGACAGTTAATGAAAAACTGTTTTTT.

The J gene is TRBJ1-5, the V gene TRBV19; 7 bases line up with TRBD1. V was pared by 1 base and J by 6 bases, with 9 bases of the junction left unmatched. Germline CDR1 is LNHDA and CDR2 is SQIVND (reference sequence). The CDR3 length is 16 residues. The CDR3, as DNA: TGTGCCAGTAGTATAGCCGGGGGGGCAGGGGGTCAGCCCCAGCATTTT. It encodes CASSIAGGAGGQPQHF.

This chain uses TRBV7-9 with TRBJ2-5; D call uncertain. V lost 5 bases and J lost 8, with 12 bases in between. CDR1 and CDR2 from the germline V gene are SEHNR and FQNEAQ (reference sequence). CDR3 length: 12 amino acids. The CDR3: CASSPPRGTQYF. The CDR3 bases are TGTGCCAGCAGCCCGCCCCGTGGCACCCAGTACTTC.

The chain employs TRBV5-1 and TRBJ1-5; 10 bases are shared with TRBD1. Germline V gene sequence: CDR1 SGHRS, CDR2 YFSETQ. V was clipped by 5 bases and J by 4 bases; unmatched bases: 3. The CDR3 runs to 14 residues. CDR3 nucleotides: TGCGCCAGCAGTCCGGGACAGGGGAATCAGCCCCAGCATTTT. Protein sequence: CASSPGQGNQPQHF. The full variable domain, rest sourced from reference TRBV5-1 and TRBJ1-5, is KAGVTQTPRYLIKTRGQQVTLSCSPISGHRSVSWYQQTPGQGLQFLFEYFSETQRNKGNFPGRFSGRQFSNSRSEMNVSTLELGDSALYLCASSPGQGNQPQHFGDGTRLSIL.

The chain combines TRBV2 with TRBJ2-3; the match to TRBD2 covers 12 bases. Germline V gene sequence: CDR1 SNHLY, CDR2 FYNNEI. CDR3 length equals 15 residues. The V segment lost 4 bases and the J segment 5 bases; nucleotides outside the gene matches: 4. CDR3 nucleotide sequence: TGTGCCAGCAGTGTTTCACTAGCGGGGGGAGATACGCAGTATTTT. It specifies CASSVSLAGGDTQYF. The full variable domain, completed using reference TRBV2 and TRBJ2-3, is EPEVTQTPSHQVTQMGQEVILRCVPISNHLYFYWYRQILGQKVEFLVSFYNNEISEKSEIFDDQFSVERPDGSNFTLKIRSTKLEDSAMYFCASSVSLAGGDTQYFGPGTRLTVL.

This sequence joins TRBV27 and TRBJ2-5, with D possibly being TRBD1 (6 bases). V lost 5 bases, J lost 5 bases, and 15 bases lay in between. The CDR3 is made up of 14 amino acids. CDR1 is MNHEY and CDR2 is SMNVEV in the germline V gene (reference sequence). CDR3 DNA: TGTGCCAGCAGTCCCTTGACAGGTCCGGAGACCCAGTACTTC. Protein product: CASSPLTGPETQYF.

The rearrangement uses TRBV10-2 and TRBJ1-1; tentatively, D is TRBD1 (5 bases). The CDR3 length is 14 residues. V dropped 4 bases and J dropped 4 bases, with 13 bases sitting between them. The germline V gene encodes CDR1 WSHSY and CDR2 SAAADI. The CDR3 region is CASSVAGGRTEAFF. The DNA of the CDR3 is TGCGCCAGCAGTGTCGCGGGGGGACGCACTGAAGCTTTCTTT.

The rearrangement uses TRBV7-9 and TRBJ2-5, with D tentatively TRBD1 (5 bases). Between the trimmed V and J ends, which lost 3 bases and 5 bases, there was a span of 10 bases. There are 13 residues in the CDR3. Germline V gene data show CDR1 as SEHNR and CDR2 as FQNEAQ (reference sequence). CDR3 DNA: TGTGCCAGCAGCTTTCAAAACAGGGAGACCCAGTACTTC. This sequence encodes CASSFQNRETQYF.

The sample holds one count of this clone. The CDR3 here is CASSFQGTDTQYF. The CDR3, as DNA: TGTGCCAGCAGCTTCCAGGGCACAGATACGCAGTATTTT. The V gene is TRBV11-3, the J gene TRBJ2-3; D remains ambiguous. The CDR3 contains 13 residues. Germline V gene lookup returns CDR1 SGHNT and CDR2 YENEEA. Trimming stripped 3 bases from V and 1 base from J, with 5 bases between.

This clone was seen once. The chain has TRBV5-1 and TRBJ1-6; the D gene is possibly TRBD1 (6 bases). CDR3 length: 17 amino acids. The ends were cut back, 0 bases at V and 9 bases at J, with 19 bases in the middle. Germline CDR1 is SGHRS and CDR2 is YFSETQ. The CDR3 DNA sequence: TGCGCCAGCAGCTTGGTCCGCCAGGGGCGCATCGGTTCACCCCTCCACTTT. It encodes CASSLVRQGRIGSPLHF. The whole variable domain, filled in from reference TRBV5-1 and TRBJ1-6, reads KAGVTQTPRYLIKTRGQQVTLSCSPISGHRSVSWYQQTPGQGLQFLFEYFSETQRNKGNFPGRFSGRQFSNSRSEMNVSTLELGDSALYLCASSLVRQGRIGSPLHFGNGTRLTVT.

V is TRBV6-1 and J is TRBJ1-6; a weak D match, TRBD1 (6 bases). Germline CDR1 reads MNHNS; CDR2 reads SASEGT. V lost 1 base, J lost 11 bases, and 9 bases lay in between. The length of the CDR3 is 13 residues. The CDR3 sequence is CASSEDRAAPLHF. In DNA, the CDR3 is TGTGCCAGCAGTGAAGACAGGGCTGCACCCCTCCACTTT.

The chain recombines TRBV5-1 with TRBJ2-7, with 13 bases aligning to TRBD2. J gave up 6 bases and V 4 bases, and 13 bases lay outside the gene matches. This CDR3 comprises 17 residues. Germline lookup yields CDR1 SGHRS and CDR2 YFSETQ. CDR3 loop: CASSPAPGLAGAGEQYF. The CDR3 DNA reads TGCGCCAGCAGCCCCGCCCCTGGACTAGCGGGAGCTGGCGAGCAGTACTTC.

V gene TRBV4-1 combines with J gene TRBJ1-2, with TRBD1 matching over 7 bases. The V segment lost 0 bases and the J segment 5 bases; nucleotides outside the gene matches: 9. This CDR3 is 16 amino acids long. Germline assignment: CDR1 MGHRA and CDR2 YSYEKL. CDR3 in DNA: TGCGCCAGCAGCCAAGATCCTAACAGGGGACAATATGGCTACACCTTC. Its protein product is CASSQDPNRGQYGYTF.

The chain is built from TRBV27 and TRBJ2-3; the D is unclear. The CDR3 spans 15 residues. V lost 1 base, J lost 0 bases, and 8 bases lay in between. Germline V gene lookup returns CDR1 MNHEY and CDR2 SMNVEV (reference sequence). CDR3 sequence: CASSLWASSTDTQYF. CDR3 DNA sequence: TGTGCCAGCAGTTTATGGGCGTCTAGCACAGATACGCAGTATTTT.

A single count supports this clone. This sequence joins TRBV30 and TRBJ1-1; D is undetermined. There are 13 residues in the CDR3. The germline CDR1 and CDR2 sequences are GTSNPN and SVGIG (reference sequence). The V and J ends lost 0 bases and 7 bases respectively, with 12 bases between them. CDR3 loop: CAWSVRAAGEAFF. The CDR3 nucleotides are TGTGCCTGGAGTGTACGGGCAGCGGGTGAAGCTTTCTTT.

The sample holds one count of this clone. The chain has TRBV5-4 and TRBJ1-1, with 7 positions matching TRBD1. CDR3 size: 16 residues. In germline, CDR1 is SGHNT, CDR2 YYREEE (reference sequence). V shed 0 bases, J shed 10 bases, and the junction held 15 bases outside the gene matches. The CDR3 is CASSLEVSRQGSVAFF. The CDR3, as DNA: TGTGCCAGCAGCTTGGAGGTTTCACGACAGGGCTCGGTAGCTTTCTTT.

This clone was counted a few times. This sequence joins TRBV18 and TRBJ1-2; D perhaps matches TRBD1 (6 bases). Germline CDR1 is KGHSH and CDR2 is LQKENI. CDR3 length: 17 residues. V was clipped by 6 bases and J by 1 base, with 21 bases between them. CDR3 sequence: CASSLSTGRGGNYGYTF. The DNA of the CDR3 is TGTGCCAGCTCGCTTTCTACAGGGCGCGGGGGTAACTATGGCTACACCTTC.

The chain carries TRBV18 and TRBJ1-5, with unresolved D. CDR3 size: 15 residues. The germline V gene has CDR1 KGHSH and CDR2 LQKENI. The ends were cut back, 3 bases at V and 6 bases at J, with 15 bases in the middle. The CDR3 spells CASSPSYGSGQPQHF. The CDR3 nucleotides are TGTGCCAGCTCACCTAGTTACGGTAGCGGTCAGCCCCAGCATTTT.

The V gene is TRBV7-9, the J gene TRBJ2-7; a possible D gene is TRBD2 (5 bases). The CDR3 is 12 amino acids. The V gene's germline CDR1 is SEHNR and CDR2 FQNEAQ (reference sequence). V was clipped by 1 base and J by 7 bases, with 8 bases between them. CDR3 sequence: CASSLVSGEQYF. CDR3 coding DNA: TGTGCCAGCAGCTTAGTATCGGGGGAGCAGTACTTC. The full variable domain, completed using reference TRBV7-9 and TRBJ2-7, is DTGVSQNPRHKITKRGQNVTFRCDPISEHNRLYWYRQTLGQGPEFLTYFQNEAQLEKSRLLSDRFSAERPKGSFSTLEIQRTEQGDSAMYLCASSLVSGEQYFGPGTRLTVT.

This sequence joins TRBV7-3 and TRBJ2-3; possibly TRBD2 for D (6 bases). The CDR3 runs 15 residues. Germline CDR1 SGHTA, CDR2 FQGTGA. The V and J ends lost 4 bases and 10 bases respectively, with 21 bases between them. CDR3 residues: CASSSEPSVSGSQYF. The CDR3 nucleotides read TGTGCCAGCAGCTCGGAACCATCGGTTAGCGGATCGCAGTATTTT.

CDR3 amino acids: CASTPMGGFNTEAFF. Written as DNA, the CDR3 is TGTGCCAGTACCCCAATGGGGGGGTTTAACACTGAAGCTTTCTTT. The genes are TRBV19 and TRBJ1-1, with a tentative D call TRBD1 (5 bases). Trimming took 7 bases from V and 2 from J, leaving 17 bases between them. This CDR3 is 15 amino acids long. Germline values: CDR1 LNHDA, CDR2 SQIVND (reference sequence). Filled out from reference TRBV19 and TRBJ1-1, the complete variable domain reads DGGITQSPKYLFRKEGQNVTLSCEQNLNHDAMYWYRQDPGQGLRLIYYSQIVNDFQKGDIAEGYSVSREKKESFPLTVTSAQKNPTAFYLCASTPMGGFNTEAFFGQGTRLTVV.

This clone is a singleton in its sample. The chain links TRBV7-3 to TRBJ1-5; no reliable D call. V was cut by 2 bases and J by 7 bases, with 9 bases left in between. The germline CDR1 and CDR2 sequences are SGHTA and FQGTGA. The CDR3 sequence is 13 residues long. CDR3 nucleotide sequence: TGTGCCAGCAGCTTATTAGTCGAACAGCCCCAGCATTTT. Its protein product is CASSLLVEQPQHF.

V gene TRBV9 combines with J gene TRBJ1-1, with 7 bases fitting TRBD1. V was clipped by 3 bases and J by 1 base; unmatched bases: 6. Germline V lookup: CDR1 SGDLS, CDR2 YYNGEE. This CDR3 is 15 amino acids long. The CDR3 DNA follows: TGTGCCAGCAGCGGACCAGGGGGGACGAACACTGAAGCTTTCTTT. It yields the protein CASSGPGGTNTEAFF.

The chain is built from TRBV6-1 and TRBJ2-7; a weak D match, TRBD1 (6 bases). V lost 8 bases and J lost 4, with 9 bases in between. This CDR3 has 11 amino acids. The germline V gene encodes CDR1 MNHNS and CDR2 SASEGT. CDR3 sequence: CASGQGYEQYF. The DNA for the CDR3 is TGTGCCAGCGGCCAGGGGTACGAGCAGTACTTC.

This clone was observed a handful of times. The chain carries TRBV27 and TRBJ1-6, with 8 bases fitting TRBD1. Germline V gives CDR1 MNHEY, CDR2 SMNVEV (reference sequence). The CDR3 covers 14 residues. Germline trimming cut 5 bases from V and 5 bases from J; bases unmatched to any gene: 2. The CDR3: CASSPTGDNSPLHF. The CDR3 DNA reads as TGTGCCAGCAGTCCGACAGGGGATAATTCACCCCTCCACTTT.

The J gene is TRBJ2-2, the V gene TRBV2; 7 positions match TRBD2. V shed 6 bases, J shed 2 bases, and the junction held 3 bases outside the gene matches. The CDR3 sequence is 14 residues long. Germline values: CDR1 SNHLY, CDR2 FYNNEI. CDR3 residues: CASSGGTNTGELFF. The CDR3 nucleotides are TGTGCCAGCAGCGGGGGGACTAACACCGGGGAGCTGTTTTTT.

The DNA for the CDR3 is TGCGCCAGCAGCTCGGAACTAGGACAGGAAGGGACCCAGTACTTC. It is translated as CASSSELGQEGTQYF. The V call is TRBV5-1, the J call TRBJ2-5; 7 nucleotides align to TRBD1. CDR1 and CDR2 from the germline V gene are SGHRS and YFSETQ. Unmatched junction bases numbered 12, after V lost 3 bases and J lost 7 bases. This CDR3 region has 15 residues. The full variable domain, rest sourced from reference TRBV5-1 and TRBJ2-5, is KAGVTQTPRYLIKTRGQQVTLSCSPISGHRSVSWYQQTPGQGLQFLFEYFSETQRNKGNFPGRFSGRQFSNSRSEMNVSTLELGDSALYLCASSSELGQEGTQYFGPGTRLLVL.

The gene calls are TRBV25-1 and TRBJ2-5; 8 positions agree with TRBD1. Losses at the gene ends were 4 bases for V and 5 bases for J; bases not matched to a gene: 9. Germline-derived CDR1 and CDR2 are MGHDK and SYGVNS. CDR3 length equals 15 residues. The CDR3 sequence: CASSADRGRAETQYF. The CDR3 DNA reads TGTGCCAGCAGTGCCGACAGGGGACGTGCGGAGACCCAGTACTTC.